These 18 T cell receptor beta chains share one sample of origin, sequenced in a study of post-analysis software for immune sequencing data. These receptors' targets are unknown. Study-level findings and limits: The five TRBV segments detected at higher frequency in patients than in controls included TRBV5-6, TRBV5-1 and TRBV20-1.

Included in the TCR beta cDNA libraries were unique molecular identifiers. MiXCR was run by TCRdb on the PCR reads, yielding one entry per CDR3 protein. The table shows 430,000 or so distinct CDR3 sequences, with approximately 37% occurring only once. Sequencing was carried out using blood. These receptors were taken from a girl aged 2 to 10 with multiple sclerosis.

J is TRBJ2-4 and V is TRBV28; 8 nucleotides match TRBD1. V lost 3 bases to trimming and J lost 2 bases; unmatched junction nucleotides: 6. Germline V gives CDR1 MDHEN, CDR2 SYDVKM. This CDR3 has 16 residues. CDR3 DNA: TGTGCCAGCAGTTTCGGACAGGGAAGTCCCAAAAACATTCAGTACTTC. This translates into CASSFGQGSPKNIQYF.

The rearrangement uses TRBV13 and TRBJ2-3; possible D gene TRBD1, 6 bases. The CDR3 covers 12 residues. Germline V gives CDR1 PRHDT, CDR2 FYEKMQ (reference sequence). Trimming pared 4 bases from V and 11 bases from J, leaving 13 bases between. The CDR3 DNA is TGTGCCAGCAGCTCAAGGACAGACCTGCAGTATTTT. Protein sequence: CASSSRTDLQYF.

The chain links TRBV4-3 to TRBJ2-7; 7 nucleotides match TRBD2. The CDR3 is made up of 16 amino acids. The J segment lost 4 bases and the V segment lost 1 base, leaving 10 bases of the junction unmatched. Germline-derived CDR1 and CDR2 are LGHNA and YSLEER. The CDR3 coding sequence is TGCGCCAGCAGCCAAGGGCCTAGCGGCTTTTTTTACGAGCAGTACTTC. It is translated as CASSQGPSGFFYEQYF.

This clonotype has only a few counts. The chain has TRBV12-3 or TRBV12-4 and TRBJ2-4; the match to TRBD1 covers 7 bases. The CDR3 has 16 amino acids. The V segment lost 2 bases and the J segment 0 bases; nucleotides outside the gene matches: 4. The CDR3, as DNA: TGTGCCAGCAGTTTAACAGGGGAACTAGCCAAAAACATTCAGTACTTC. Translated, it gives CASSLTGELAKNIQYF.

A word on this clonotype: One end of the junction is discordant with germline, which a read error may explain. As DNA, the CDR3 is TGTGCCTGCAGAGAAAGGTTTGGAGCCGGCTACGAGCACTATACGCAGTATTTT. Amino acid sequence: CACRERFGAGYEHYTQYF. The V gene is TRBV6-1, the J gene TRBJ2-3; no clear D gene. Germline CDR1 and CDR2: MNHNS and SASEGT. The CDR3 sequence is 18 residues long.

The chain is built from TRBV7-8 and TRBJ2-1, with a weak D call TRBD2 (7 bases). This CDR3 contains 18 residues. In germline, CDR1 is SGHVS, CDR2 FQNEAQ. Trimming shortened V by 1 base and J by 2 bases, and 18 bases separated the two germline ends. The CDR3 is CASSLVGGAAHPYNEQFF. Written as DNA, the CDR3 is TGTGCCAGCAGCTTAGTAGGGGGGGCTGCCCACCCCTACAATGAGCAGTTCTTC.

This clonotype was counted only a few times. The rearrangement uses TRBV12-3 or TRBV12-4 and TRBJ2-1; possibly TRBD1 for D (5 bases). Trimming took 6 bases from V and 12 from J, leaving 18 bases between them. The length of the CDR3 is 13 residues. The CDR3 loop reads CASSSQDRTWQFF. In DNA, the CDR3 is TGTGCCAGCAGCTCACAGGACCGTACGTGGCAGTTCTTC.

The rearrangement joins TRBV20-1 to TRBJ2-7, with 9 bases lining up with TRBD1. The CDR3 has 13 amino acids. The ends lost 6 bases at V and 6 bases at J; junction bases unmatched: 9. CDR1 and CDR2 (germline): DFQATT, SNEGSKA (reference sequence). The CDR3 region is CSAPTGGRLEQYF. In DNA form, the CDR3 reads TGCAGTGCACCGACAGGGGGACGACTCGAGCAGTACTTC.

In its sample, this clonotype was seen once. This chain joins TRBV5-8 and TRBJ2-5, with 9 positions matching TRBD2. CDR1 is SGHTS, CDR2 YDEGEE, per germline. The CDR3 has 16 residues. J was trimmed by 4 bases and V by 4 bases; bases with no gene match: 11. In DNA form, the CDR3 reads TGTGCCAGCAGCCCCGGGACTAGCAGTGTGCGAGAGACCCAGTACTTC. The encoded protein is CASSPGTSSVRETQYF.

This chain connects TRBV28 to TRBJ2-3, with D possibly TRBD2 on 5 matching bases. Looked up from germline, CDR1 is MDHEN and CDR2 is SYDVKM. This CDR3 is built from 15 residues. The V end was cut by 0 bases, the J end by 0 bases, with 7 bases between. CDR3: CASSLWGSSTDTQYF. CDR3 DNA sequence: TGTGCCAGCAGTTTATGGGGGAGTAGCACAGATACGCAGTATTTT.

This clonotype was seen a few times. The chain couples TRBV4-1 to TRBJ1-5; 7 nucleotides agree with TRBD1. V lost 4 bases to trimming and J lost 5 bases; unmatched junction nucleotides: 8. The germline gives CDR1 MGHRA, CDR2 YSYEKL. There are 15 residues in the CDR3. CDR3 loop: CASSRNRDSHQPQHF. DNA of the CDR3: TGCGCCAGCAGCCGCAACCGGGACAGTCATCAGCCCCAGCATTTT.

In regard to this clonotype: At one end, the junction sequence differs from germline, possibly due to a read error. The genes are TRBV18 and TRBJ2-1, with no clear D. This CDR3 has 15 residues. Germline-derived CDR1 and CDR2 are KGHSH and LQKENI. The CDR3 DNA reads TGTACCAGCTCACTCCTTAAGACTCGTCAATGGGGGCAGTTCTTC. Translation: CTSSLLKTRQWGQFF.

V usage is TRBV30 and J usage is TRBJ1-1; D gene ambiguous. This CDR3 is built from 13 residues. Germline CDR1 is GTSNPN and CDR2 is SVGIG (reference sequence). With 3 bases removed from V and 0 bases from J, the gap between germline ends came to 8 bases. CDR3 in DNA: TGTGCCTGGAGGGATTACATGAACACTGAAGCTTTCTTT. It codes for CAWRDYMNTEAFF.

As for this clonotype: Compared with germline, one end of the junction differs, possibly owing to a read error. The V and J genes are TRBV12-3 or TRBV12-4 and TRBJ1-6; D gene uncertain. The CDR3 has 11 residues. The CDR3 reads CASSLGLPLHF. CDR3 DNA: TGTGCCAGCAGCTTAGGATTACCCCTCCACTTT.

This clonotype has a handful of counts. The chain joins TRBV6-6 to TRBJ2-1, with 7 bases that match TRBD1. The CDR3 runs to 17 residues. The germline V gene has CDR1 MNHNY and CDR2 SVGAGI (reference sequence). The V gene end was trimmed by 6 bases and the J gene end by 0 bases; junction bases not matched to a gene: 11. DNA for the CDR3: TGTGCCAGCAGGCTGACAGGGTCGATAAGCTCCTACAATGAGCAGTTCTTC. Residues: CASRLTGSISSYNEQFF.

This clonotype was observed a few times. The chain employs TRBV11-2 and TRBJ1-1; D ambiguous. V was trimmed by 2 bases and J by 7 bases, leaving 8 bases between them. CDR3 size: 12 residues. CDR1 and CDR2 (germline): SGHAT, FQNNGV. The CDR3 loop reads CASSLTDREAFF. The CDR3 bases are TGTGCCAGCAGCTTAACTGACCGTGAAGCTTTCTTT.

As DNA, the CDR3 is TGCAGTGCTAGACTAGCGGACCTCTACAATGAGCAGTTCTTC. It is translated as CSARLADLYNEQFF. The chain recombines TRBV20-1 with TRBJ2-1, with 7 bases identical to TRBD2. V was pared by 2 bases and J by 3 bases, with 4 bases of the junction left unmatched. Looked up from germline, CDR1 is DFQATT and CDR2 is SNEGSKA (reference sequence). This CDR3 contains 14 residues.

This clonotype was counted only a few times. The J gene is TRBJ2-4, the V gene TRBV20-1, with 8 bases aligning to TRBD2. The J call may be incorrect, as the DNA end agrees better with TRBJ2-7. This CDR3 comprises 18 residues. CDR1 DFQATT and CDR2 SNEGSKA come from the germline V gene (reference sequence). CDR3 bases: TGCAGTGCTTGGGGCACTAGCGGTCACCCCGGGAGTTCCTACGAGCAGTACTTC. It yields the protein CSAWGTSGHPGSSYEQYF.